These 15 T cell receptor beta chains share one sample of origin, sequenced in a study of blood T cell repertoires in COVID-19. Profiling relied on immunoSEQ multiplex PCR, and the TCRdb table lists in-frame clones only, not all of them. The sample yields fewer than 65,000 clones, just over 85% seen once. Specimen: peripheral blood. The receptors shown here come from a woman aged 80 or older with acute or convalescent COVID-19.

CDR3 amino acids: CASSLERSGKLFF. CDR3 DNA: TGTGCCAGCAGCTTGGAACGGTCGGGGAAACTGTTTTTT. The V call is TRBV5-6, the J call TRBJ1-4; D not resolved. Germline assignment: CDR1 SGHDT and CDR2 YYEEEE. The CDR3 contains 13 residues. With 0 bases removed from V and 11 bases from J, the gap between germline ends came to 11 bases.

The chain uses TRBV5-4 and TRBJ2-3; 16 positions match TRBD2. Germline values: CDR1 SGHNT, CDR2 YYREEE (reference sequence). This CDR3 is built from 20 residues. With 5 bases clipped from V and 2 bases from J, the junction kept 14 bases outside the gene matches. CDR3 bases: TGTGCCAGCAGACCTAGCCCGGGACTAGCGGGAGGGCCGAACACAGATACGCAGTATTTT. Its protein product is CASRPSPGLAGGPNTDTQYF.

The J gene is TRBJ2-7, the V gene TRBV5-1; a possible D gene is TRBD2 (5 bases). Germline lookup yields CDR1 SGHRS and CDR2 YFSETQ. V was shortened by 4 bases and J by 3 bases, with 14 bases between the two germline ends. The CDR3 runs to 14 residues. The CDR3, as DNA: TGCGCCAGCAGCATCAACCGGGGAAACTACGAGCAGTACTTC. This translates into CASSINRGNYEQYF. The whole variable domain, filled in from reference TRBV5-1 and TRBJ2-7, reads KAGVTQTPRYLIKTRGQQVTLSCSPISGHRSVSWYQQTPGQGLQFLFEYFSETQRNKGNFPGRFSGRQFSNSRSEMNVSTLELGDSALYLCASSINRGNYEQYFGPGTRLTVT.

The chain joins TRBV3-1 (or the pseudogene TRBV3-2) to TRBJ1-6; possibly TRBD1 for D (5 bases). V lost 0 bases, J lost 7 bases, and 10 bases lay in between. The CDR3 sequence is 15 residues long. CDR1 and CDR2 from the germline V gene are LGHDT and YNNKEL (reference sequence). The CDR3 loop is CASSQEGQQNSPLHF. As DNA, the CDR3 is TGTGCCAGCAGCCAAGAGGGGCAGCAGAATTCACCCCTCCACTTT.

The chain links TRBV27 to TRBJ1-2; weak D call: TRBD1 (6 bases). CDR1 and CDR2 (germline): MNHEY, SMNVEV (reference sequence). The V gene lost 6 bases and the J gene lost 2 bases, with 10 bases spanning the gap. The length of the CDR3 is 13 residues. Here the CDR3 DNA reads TGTGCCAGCAGCTTAACAGGGAACTATGGCTACACCTTC. Encoded protein: CASSLTGNYGYTF.

V is TRBV5-5 and J is TRBJ2-1, with 10 bases lining up with TRBD1. CDR3 length: 15 amino acids. V lost 4 bases, J lost 8 bases, and 9 bases stayed unmatched. CDR1 and CDR2 from the germline V gene are SGHKS and YYEKEE (reference sequence). CDR3 protein: CASSTGTGDFHEQFF. The CDR3 bases are TGTGCCAGCAGCACCGGGACAGGGGATTTCCATGAGCAGTTCTTC.

The V and J genes are TRBV28 and TRBJ1-2, with TRBD1 matching 8 bases. The CDR3 runs 14 residues. CDR1 and CDR2 (germline): MDHEN, SYDVKM. The junction had 6 bases not matched to a gene; V was cut back by 5 bases and J by 4 bases. CDR3 in amino acids: CASSKRQGSYGYTF. DNA for the CDR3: TGTGCCAGCAGTAAGAGACAGGGGAGCTATGGCTACACCTTC.

The rearrangement uses TRBV5-1 and TRBJ2-3, with 9 bases aligning to TRBD2. The CDR3 spans 16 residues. CDR1 is SGHRS and CDR2 is YFSETQ in the germline V gene. After removal of 1 base from V and 4 bases from J, the junction contained 7 bases not matched to a gene. The CDR3 bases are TGCGCCAGCAGCTTGTCCAGCGGGGGGAGGTCAGATACGCAGTATTTT. The encoded protein is CASSLSSGGRSDTQYF.

V gene TRBV7-9 combines with J gene TRBJ1-2; 8 bases are a match to TRBD1. The germline gives CDR1 SEHNR, CDR2 FQNEAQ (reference sequence). This CDR3 is built from 15 residues. The V segment lost 1 base and the J segment 9 bases; nucleotides outside the gene matches: 10. The CDR3 sequence is CASSLDAVGQGSYTF. The CDR3 DNA reads as TGTGCCAGCAGCTTAGACGCCGTAGGACAGGGAAGCTACACCTTC.

This sequence joins TRBV27 and TRBJ1-5; TRBD1 matches at 8 bases. The ends lost 3 bases at V and 1 base at J; junction bases unmatched: 2. The CDR3 length is 15 residues. Per the germline V gene, CDR1 is MNHEY and CDR2 is SMNVEV (reference sequence). The CDR3 is CASSFQGASNQPQHF. CDR3 sequence (DNA): TGTGCCAGCAGTTTTCAGGGGGCGAGCAATCAGCCCCAGCATTTT.

This chain joins TRBV28 and TRBJ1-2; 9 bases map to TRBD1. CDR1 MDHEN and CDR2 SYDVKM come from the germline V gene. Trimming cost V 4 bases and J 5 bases; bases outside gene matches: 8. This CDR3 has 15 amino acids. CDR3 loop: CASSWTGAPAYGYTF. In DNA, the CDR3 is TGTGCCAGCAGTTGGACAGGGGCCCCGGCTTATGGCTACACCTTC.

This rearrangement joins TRBV6-6 to TRBJ1-6; no firm D call. The CDR3 is 14 amino acids. CDR1 is MNHNY and CDR2 is SVGAGI in the germline V gene (reference sequence). Trimming pared 1 base from V and 8 bases from J, leaving 9 bases between. In nucleotides, the CDR3 is TGTGCCAGCAGTTACTTTTCCTTAGATTCACCCCTCCACTTT. Translation gives CASSYFSLDSPLHF.

The chain combines TRBV24-1 with TRBJ2-7, with D tentatively TRBD1 (6 bases). The CDR3 runs 15 residues. Trimming cost V 3 bases and J 9 bases, with 20 bases left between them. CDR1 is KGHDR and CDR2 is SFDVKD in the germline V gene. Here the CDR3 reads CATSDGLLQGNRQYF. The CDR3 DNA is TGTGCCACCAGTGATGGCTTGCTCCAGGGGAATCGGCAGTACTTC.

The chain joins TRBV2 to TRBJ2-7; D is unclear. V lost 4 bases to trimming and J lost 4 bases, with 14 bases between them. This CDR3 spans 14 amino acids. Germline V gene sequence: CDR1 SNHLY, CDR2 FYNNEI. The CDR3 DNA sequence: TGTGCCAGCAGTGGAGGCCGTCCTCGGTACGAGCAGTACTTC. It specifies CASSGGRPRYEQYF.

This clone was observed once. The rearrangement joins TRBV10-3 to TRBJ1-5; 8 bases match TRBD1. Germline V gene data show CDR1 as ENHRY and CDR2 as SYGVKD. The CDR3 totals 13 residues. The V and J ends lost 6 bases and 5 bases, in that order; junction bases with no gene match: 3. This CDR3 is CAISLTGDQPQHF. CDR3 DNA: TGTGCCATCAGCCTGACAGGGGATCAGCCCCAGCATTTT.